These 11 T cell receptor beta chains were sequenced from one sample in a study of Ad26.COV2.S vaccination and SARS-CoV-2 variants. Treatment described: 19 received Ad26.COV2.S at low or high dose, single or two shots; roughly 5 received placebo; per-sample allocation not given. Samples were taken on day 63 after the first vaccine or placebo injection. Using immunoSEQ multiplex PCR, the repertoire was profiled, and TCRdb retains in-frame clones only, with some absent. Of roughly 380,000 clones detected, 80% to 90% appear once; the ten largest clones hold 3% to 4%. This sample comprised peripheral blood, obtained in a trial of Ad26.COV2.S vaccine versus placebo. These TCRs come from a person aged 18-65 years who received the Ad26.COV2.S COVID-19 vaccine or a placebo.

This clone came up once. The V gene is TRBV28, the J gene TRBJ2-7; possibly TRBD1 for D (5 bases). This CDR3 is built from 12 residues. V gave up 3 bases and J gave up 6 bases, with 9 bases separating them. Germline V gives CDR1 MDHEN, CDR2 SYDVKM. CDR3 nucleotide sequence: TGTGCCAGCAGTTTGCCCCAGGGCGAGCAGTACTTC. Residues: CASSLPQGEQYF. The full variable domain, in which reference TRBV28 and TRBJ2-7 provide the parts outside the CDR3, is DVKVTQSSRYLVKRTGEKVFLECVQDMDHENMFWYRQDPGLGLRLIYFSYDVKMKEKGDIPEGYSVSREKKERFSLILESASTNQTSMYLCASSLPQGEQYFGPGTRLTVT.

The rearrangement links TRBV9 to TRBJ1-2; a possible D gene is TRBD1 (6 bases). CDR3 length: 15 amino acids. Germline assignment: CDR1 SGDLS and CDR2 YYNGEE. Trimming removed 2 bases from V and 3 bases from J, with 14 bases in between. CDR3 sequence (DNA): TGTGCCAGCAGCGTCCAGGGCAACAGGGACTATGGCTACACCTTC. Its protein is CASSVQGNRDYGYTF. Complete variable domain (other parts from reference TRBV9 and TRBJ1-2): DSGVTQTPKHLITATGQRVTLRCSPRSGDLSVYWYQQSLDQGLQFLIQYYNGEERAKGNILERFSAQQFPDLHSELNLSSLELGDSALYFCASSVQGNRDYGYTFGSGTRLTVV.

CDR3 in DNA: TGTGCCAGCAGTTTATCCGGGGGACCTTACAATGAGCAGTTCTTC. Its translation is CASSLSGGPYNEQFF. The chain recombines TRBV27 with TRBJ2-1; D is possibly TRBD2 (6 bases). Trimming cost V 0 bases and J 4 bases, with 10 bases left between them. Germline V gene data show CDR1 as MNHEY and CDR2 as SMNVEV (reference sequence). The CDR3 is made up of 15 amino acids.

The chain carries TRBV5-1 and TRBJ2-5; maybe TRBD2 (5 bases). With 4 bases removed from V and 5 bases from J, the gap between germline ends came to 21 bases. Germline V CDR1 and CDR2: SGHRS, YFSETQ. This CDR3 contains 16 residues. CDR3 sequence (DNA): TGCGCCAGCAGCCTGGGTGGGGTACGGGGTACGGAGACCCAGTACTTC. It specifies CASSLGGVRGTETQYF. Filled out from reference TRBV5-1 and TRBJ2-5, the complete variable domain reads KAGVTQTPRYLIKTRGQQVTLSCSPISGHRSVSWYQQTPGQGLQFLFEYFSETQRNKGNFPGRFSGRQFSNSRSEMNVSTLELGDSALYLCASSLGGVRGTETQYFGPGTRLLVL.

V and J are TRBV18 and TRBJ2-3; TRBD1 or TRBD2 may be the D gene (5 bases each). Germline CDR1 and CDR2: KGHSH and LQKENI. The CDR3 totals 16 residues. V lost 1 base to trimming and J lost 0 bases, with 11 bases between them. CDR3 sequence reads: CASSPHRGGSTDTQYF. CDR3 DNA: TGTGCCAGCTCACCACACCGGGGCGGTAGCACAGATACGCAGTATTTT.

This chain uses TRBV7-9 with TRBJ1-1, with D unresolved. The V end was cut by 3 bases, the J end by 0 bases, with 2 bases between. CDR3 length equals 12 residues. Germline CDR1 and CDR2: SEHNR and FQNEAQ (reference sequence). DNA of the CDR3: TGTGCCAGCAGCTTCATGAACACTGAAGCTTTCTTT. This encodes CASSFMNTEAFF.

The CDR3 is CASKSLAGGAETQYF. As DNA, the CDR3 is TGTGCCAGCAAGTCCCTAGCGGGAGGCGCGGAGACCCAGTACTTC. The chain is built from TRBV6-5 and TRBJ2-5; 11 bases are shared with TRBD2. Trimming took 7 bases from V and 5 from J; bases not matched to a gene: 9. The CDR3 totals 15 residues. Germline V gives CDR1 MNHEY, CDR2 SVGAGI.

This chain uses TRBV4-3 with TRBJ1-2, with no clear D. CDR1 and CDR2 from the germline V gene are LGHNA and YSLEER. The CDR3 length is 13 residues. V was shortened by 8 bases and J by 4 bases, with 14 bases between the two germline ends. CDR3 region: CASGVYAGYGYTF. The CDR3 DNA sequence: TGCGCCAGCGGGGTTTATGCGGGCTATGGCTACACCTTC.

The genes are TRBV6-2 or TRBV6-3 and TRBJ2-7; D remains ambiguous. The V end was cut by 5 bases, the J end by 4 bases, with 6 bases between. The V gene's germline CDR1 is MNHEY and CDR2 SVGEGT. The CDR3 is 11 residues long. As DNA, the CDR3 is TGTGCCAGCAGTCCCAATTACGAGCAGTACTTC. As protein: CASSPNYEQYF.

The rearrangement joins TRBV28 to TRBJ2-1, with 8 positions matching TRBD2. Germline loops: CDR1 MDHEN, CDR2 SYDVKM. V trimming: 5 bases; J trimming: 2 bases; junction bases outside the gene matches: 8. The CDR3 is 16 residues long. In nucleotides, the CDR3 is TGTGCCAGCAGTATAAACCGGGGGGGCCCCTACAATGAGCAGTTCTTC. It is translated as CASSINRGGPYNEQFF.

This clone was recorded once. V is TRBV6-4 and J is TRBJ2-1; 14 bases are a match to TRBD2. The CDR3 runs to 19 residues. V dropped 2 bases and J dropped 0; count of bases not matched to a gene: 6. Looked up from germline, CDR1 is MRHNA and CDR2 is SNTAGT. CDR3 region: CASSDTTGTSGSSYNEQFF. The CDR3 DNA is TGTGCCAGCAGTGACACAACCGGGACTAGCGGGAGCTCCTACAATGAGCAGTTCTTC.